This T cell receptor beta chain emerged from a study of control samples from healthy donors and cancer patients. This clone was seen a few times. Method: immunoSEQ multiplex PCR; TCRdb's copy keeps in-frame clones and lacks some. The table lists about 80,000 clones, approximately 82% of them singletons. Per the germline V gene, CDR1 is MDHEN and CDR2 is SYDVKM. V was shortened by 7 bases and J by 9 bases, with 21 bases between the two germline ends. The CDR3 runs 14 residues. The chain has TRBV28 and TRBJ2-5, with a tentative D call TRBD1 (5 bases). Sequenced sample: PBMCs. This TCR came from a man between 60 and 75 years old with head and neck cancer. The CDR3: CASTETVFGGAQYF. DNA of the CDR3: TGTGCCAGCACCGAGACAGTTTTTGGTGGGGCCCAGTACTTC.